The rows below give T cell receptor beta chains drawn from one sample of a study of shared clonotypes between healthy human individuals. Assay used: immunoSEQ multiplex PCR; TCRdb lists only in-frame clones, some missing. The sample has about 2,500,000 clones; 85% to 95% are singletons. The specimen was naive CD4+ T cells sorted from blood. These receptors all stem from a man aged 18 to 29 in good health. Both conserved end residues are part of each CDR3. Each record gives: J gene, V gene, D gene, clone size, CDR3 protein, CDR3 DNA. A D gene is named only where the DNA matches it firmly. Where a row states a size, it is once, few, many or the class of an expanded clone; other rows omit it.

TRBJ1-2,TRBV30,NA,NA,CAWSVSSPPGYTF,TGTGCCTGGAGTGTATCCTCCCCGCCTGGCTACACCTTC
TRBJ1-1,TRBV21-1,NA,NA,CASSKALQGGKTEAFF,TGTGCCAGCAGCAAAGCGCTACAGGGCGGGAAGACTGAAGCTTTCTTT
TRBJ2-3,TRBV14,NA,NA,CASSYRGPSTDTQYF,TGTGCCAGCAGCTACCGGGGACCGAGCACAGATACGCAGTATTTT
TRBJ2-3,TRBV19,TRBD2,once,CASSPLLAGGSTDTQYF,TGTGCCAGTAGCCCCCTGCTAGCGGGGGGGAGCACAGATACGCAGTATTTT
TRBJ2-7,TRBV7-2,TRBD1,NA,CASRSSSGTGNEQYF,TGTGCCAGCAGATCAAGCTCCGGGACAGGGAACGAGCAGTACTTC
TRBJ2-6,TRBV19,NA,once,CASSIGSLSGANVLTF,TGTGCCAGTAGTATCGGCAGTCTCTCTGGGGCCAACGTCCTGACTTTC
TRBJ1-1,TRBV6-6,NA,NA,CASGSETSTEAFF,TGTGCCAGCGGTTCGGAAACCTCGACTGAAGCTTTCTTT
TRBJ1-2,TRBV5-1,TRBD1,NA,CASSLRTGNINYGYTF,TGCGCCAGCAGCCTCCGGACAGGAAACATTAACTATGGCTACACCTTC
TRBJ1-3,TRBV14,NA,NA,CASRTDSGNTIYF,TGTGCCAGCCGGACAGACTCTGGAAACACCATATATTTT
TRBJ1-5,TRBV18,NA,NA,CASSPPGGSNQPQHF,TGTGCCAGCTCACCACCTGGAGGGAGCAATCAGCCCCAGCATTTT
TRBJ2-3,TRBV30,NA,NA,CAGGGSTDTQYF,TGTGCCGGAGGGGGGAGCACAGATACGCAGTATTTT
TRBJ1-5,TRBV19,TRBD1,NA,CASSIVTGGDGPQHF,TGTGCCAGTAGTATAGTGACAGGGGGGGATGGGCCCCAGCATTTT
TRBJ2-7,TRBV5-1,TRBD2,NA,CASSEKTSGSSEQYF,TGCGCCAGCAGCGAAAAGACTAGCGGGAGCAGCGAGCAGTACTTC
TRBJ1-1,TRBV19,NA,NA,CASSIAFTLRDTEAFF,TGTGCCAGTAGTATAGCATTCACTCTTAGGGACACTGAAGCTTTCTTT
TRBJ1-6,TRBV20-1,NA,NA,CSASGGDLQGF,TGCAGTGCTAGCGGGGGGGATCTTCAGGGTTTT
TRBJ1-2,TRBV30,NA,NA,CAWKTEPYDGYTF,TGTGCCTGGAAGACGGAACCCTATGATGGCTACACCTTC
TRBJ1-4,TRBV18,TRBD1,NA,CASSSRQGATNEKLFF,TGTGCCAGCTCATCACGACAGGGGGCAACTAATGAAAAACTGTTTTTT
TRBJ2-3,TRBV5-4,TRBD2,NA,CASSLDLAGGVDTQYF,TGTGCCAGCAGCTTGGACCTGGCGGGGGGTGTGGATACGCAGTATTTT
TRBJ1-6,TRBV7-2,NA,NA,CASRAAASSYNSPLHF,TGTGCCAGCAGGGCGGCAGCGAGCTCCTATAATTCACCCCTCCACTTT
TRBJ2-3,TRBV6-6,TRBD2,NA,CASSYSAGAVPDTQYF,TGTGCCAGCAGTTACTCAGCGGGGGCCGTCCCAGATACGCAGTATTTT
TRBJ1-3,TRBV7-9,NA,NA,CASSLAPNSGNTIYF,TGTGCCAGCAGCTTGGCGCCCAACTCTGGAAACACCATATATTTT
TRBJ1-4,TRBV10-3,NA,NA,CASKGLGMDEKLFF,TGTGCCAGCAAAGGATTGGGGATGGATGAAAAACTGTTTTTT
TRBJ2-2,TRBV5-1,NA,once,CASSGGHGKSPGELFF,TGCGCCAGCAGCGGGGGACATGGAAAAAGTCCCGGGGAGCTGTTTTTT
TRBJ1-1,TRBV19,TRBD1,NA,CASNRGPTGRALNTEAFF,TGTGCCAGTAATAGGGGGCCGACAGGACGAGCGTTGAACACTGAAGCTTTCTTT
TRBJ1-4,TRBV30,NA,NA,CAWSPGDYPEKLFF,TGTGCCTGGAGCCCCGGGGATTACCCTGAAAAACTGTTTTTT
TRBJ2-1,TRBV7-6,NA,NA,CASSSTREEQFF,TGTGCCAGCAGCTCAACACGTGAGGAGCAGTTCTTC
TRBJ1-5,TRBV6-1,TRBD1,NA,CASSQTGAWQPQHF,TGTGCCAGCAGCCAGACAGGGGCATGGCAGCCCCAGCATTTT
TRBJ1-6,TRBV7-2,TRBD1,NA,CAAVATAGGKSSPLHF,TGTGCCGCCGTGGCGACGGCAGGGGGGAAGAGTTCACCCCTCCACTTT
TRBJ1-4,TRBV7-6,NA,once,CASSSFQGTNEKLFF,TGTGCCAGCAGCTCCTTTCAGGGGACTAATGAAAAACTGTTTTTT
TRBJ1-2,TRBV2,NA,NA,CASGLLWGYTF,TGTGCCAGCGGGCTACTCTGGGGCTACACCTTC
TRBJ1-4,TRBV18,NA,NA,CASSPRGGNEKLFF,TGTGCCAGCTCTCCCAGGGGCGGTAATGAAAAACTGTTTTTT
TRBJ1-1,TRBV5-1,TRBD1,NA,CASSPRGENTEAFF,TGCGCCAGCAGCCCCAGGGGGGAGAACACTGAAGCTTTCTTT
TRBJ2-3,TRBV5-1,NA,NA,CASSLGGVTDTQYF,TGCGCCAGCAGCTTAGGGGGGGTCACAGATACGCAGTATTTT
TRBJ1-1,TRBV30,NA,NA,CAWSVRTNTEAFF,TGTGCCTGGAGTGTACGGACGAACACTGAAGCTTTCTTT
TRBJ2-7,TRBV30,TRBD1,NA,CAWSVRGTGSYEQYF,TGTGCCTGGAGTGTACGGGGGACAGGGTCGTACGAGCAGTACTTC
TRBJ1-5,TRBV6-6,TRBD1,NA,CASSQQGEAQPQHF,TGTGCCAGCAGTCAACAGGGGGAGGCTCAGCCCCAGCATTTT
TRBJ1-5,TRBV6-5,NA,NA,CASRDSFNQPQHF,TGTGCCAGCAGGGACAGTTTCAATCAGCCCCAGCATTTT
TRBJ2-7,TRBV6-5,NA,NA,CASSNSYEQYF,TGTGCCAGCAGTAATTCCTACGAGCAGTACTTC
TRBJ2-4,TRBV5-4,NA,NA,CASSRQDRHENIQYF,TGTGCCAGCAGCCGCCAGGACCGCCACGAAAACATTCAGTACTTC
TRBJ1-1,TRBV30,NA,few,CAWARGTDSHLFSEAFF,TGTGCCTGGGCCCGAGGGACGGACAGTCATTTATTCTCTGAAGCTTTCTTT
TRBJ2-7,TRBV4-2,NA,NA,CASSQAYEQYF,TGTGCCAGCAGCCAAGCCTACGAGCAGTACTTC
TRBJ2-7,TRBV5-1,TRBD2,NA,CASSLAGAGVSEQYF,TGCGCCAGCAGCCTTGCAGGCGCGGGAGTTAGCGAGCAGTACTTC
TRBJ1-2,TRBV7-9,NA,NA,CASSFQEGYGYTF,TGTGCCAGCAGCTTCCAGGAGGGATATGGCTACACCTTC
TRBJ2-5,TRBV7-9,NA,NA,CASSLGGVSQETQYF,TGTGCCAGCAGCTTAGGTGGGGTTTCCCAGGAGACCCAGTACTTC
TRBJ2-7,TRBV6-5,NA,NA,CASSSPGRSTYEQYF,TGTGCCAGCAGTTCTCCGGGGCGGAGTACATACGAGCAGTACTTC
TRBJ1-1,TRBV18,TRBD1,NA,CASSPRTDRAGEAFF,TGTGCCAGCTCACCACGTACTGACAGGGCGGGTGAAGCTTTCTTT
TRBJ1-2,TRBV28,NA,NA,CASRSLGQYGYTF,TGTGCCAGCAGAAGCCTTGGTCAATATGGCTACACCTTC
TRBJ2-3,TRBV2,TRBD1,NA,CASSFRDSSTDTQYF,TGTGCCAGCAGTTTCCGGGACAGTAGCACAGATACGCAGTATTTT
TRBJ2-7,TRBV5-1,TRBD2,NA,CASSLTASGVYYEQYF,TGCGCCAGCTCCCTGACGGCTAGCGGGGTTTACTACGAGCAGTACTTC
TRBJ2-5,TRBV23-1,TRBD1,NA,CASSQHGQGGETQYF,TGCGCCAGCAGTCAGCACGGACAGGGCGGGGAGACCCAGTACTTC
TRBJ2-7,TRBV30,TRBD1,NA,CAWRGRTGTRLGERRSYEQYF,TGTGCCTGGAGAGGTAGGACAGGGACAAGGTTGGGGGAGAGGAGGTCCTACGAGCAGTACTTC
TRBJ2-2,TRBV5-1,NA,NA,CASSAGQSTGELFF,TGCGCCAGCAGCGCGGGACAGAGCACCGGGGAGCTGTTTTTT
TRBJ1-4,TRBV4-1,NA,NA,CASSQAGTPGPKTTNEKLFF,TGCGCCAGCAGCCAAGCCGGGACACCCGGACCCAAAACAACTAATGAAAAACTGTTTTTT
TRBJ2-7,TRBV21-1,NA,NA,CASSTAWYRKTYEQYF,TGTGCCAGCAGCACAGCGTGGTACAGAAAGACCTACGAGCAGTACTTC